These 18 T cell receptor beta chains share one sample of origin, sequenced in a study of chemoradiotherapy in HPV16-positive cancers. The table came from immunoSEQ multiplex PCR; TCRdb's copy has only in-frame clones and leaves some out. The sample holds approximately 5,700 clones, roughly nine tenths seen once. The sample consisted of tumor tissue, taken from a patient who underwent chemoradiotherapy. The receptors originated from a human donor with HPV-associated anogenital cancer.

The V and J genes are TRBV7-2 and TRBJ2-3; D gene ambiguous. The CDR3 spans 12 residues. In germline, CDR1 is SGHTA, CDR2 FQGNSA. Trimming left V 4 bases short and J 8 bases short, with 10 bases between. The CDR3 here is CASSSPTGTQYF. CDR3 nucleotides: TGTGCCAGCAGCTCACCCACGGGTACGCAGTATTTT.

This rearrangement joins TRBV5-5 to TRBJ2-3; 10 bases are shared with TRBD2. The ends lost 1 base at V and 1 base at J; junction bases unmatched: 3. The CDR3 extends over 16 amino acids. Germline V lookup: CDR1 SGHKS, CDR2 YYEKEE (reference sequence). The CDR3 DNA is TGTGCCAGCAGCTTGCTAGCGGGAGACGGCACAGATACGCAGTATTTT. Translation: CASSLLAGDGTDTQYF.

The rearrangement links TRBV13 to TRBJ1-2, with 10 bases lining up with TRBD1. From germline, CDR1 is PRHDT and CDR2 FYEKMQ (reference sequence). Unmatched junction bases numbered 6, after V lost 5 bases and J lost 3 bases. The CDR3 is 15 amino acids. The CDR3 region has the DNA TGTGCCAGCAGCATGGACAGGGGGAGGGACTATGGCTACACCTTC. As protein: CASSMDRGRDYGYTF. The whole variable domain, remainder taken from reference TRBV13 and TRBJ1-2, is AAGVIQSPRHLIKEKRETATLKCYPIPRHDTVYWYQQGPGQDPQFLISFYEKMQSDKGSIPDRFSAQQFSDYHSELNMSSLELGDSALYFCASSMDRGRDYGYTFGSGTRLTVV.

This chain joins TRBV5-1 and TRBJ2-1, with a weak D call TRBD2 (6 bases). Per the germline V gene, CDR1 is SGHRS and CDR2 is YFSETQ. The CDR3 covers 15 residues. V gave up 4 bases and J gave up 4 bases, with 15 bases separating them. Written as DNA, the CDR3 is TGCGCCAGCAGCCCCCAAGCGGGCCCGTACAATGAGCAGTTCTTC. Protein product: CASSPQAGPYNEQFF.

This chain connects TRBV30 to TRBJ1-1, with 10 bases matching TRBD1. The CDR3 is 12 residues long. The J segment lost 10 bases and the V segment lost 2 bases, leaving 4 bases of the junction unmatched. The V gene's germline CDR1 is GTSNPN and CDR2 SVGIG (reference sequence). CDR3 residues: CAWSPGQGLAFF. As DNA, the CDR3 is TGTGCCTGGAGTCCGGGACAGGGGTTAGCTTTCTTT.

This chain links TRBV6-5 with TRBJ2-5; D is unresolved. Trimming cost V 8 bases and J 5 bases, with 12 bases left between them. The germline gives CDR1 MNHEY, CDR2 SVGAGI. CDR3 length equals 12 residues. CDR3 coding DNA: TGTGCCAGCTCGCGTACCAAGGAGACCCAGTACTTC. Its protein product is CASSRTKETQYF.

This clone was found a few times. This chain uses TRBV7-2 with TRBJ2-1, with TRBD2 identical over 8 bases. CDR3 length: 14 residues. Germline V gives CDR1 SGHTA, CDR2 FQGNSA. V dropped 2 bases and J dropped 6; count of bases not matched to a gene: 3. CDR3 protein: CASSLSAGGNEQFF. The CDR3 DNA follows: TGTGCCAGCAGCTTATCGGCGGGAGGCAATGAGCAGTTCTTC. Filled out from reference TRBV7-2 and TRBJ2-1, the complete variable domain reads GAGVSQSPSNKVTEKGKDVELRCDPISGHTALYWYRQSLGQGLEFLIYFQGNSAPDKSGLPSDRFSAERTGGSVSTLTIQRTQQEDSAVYLCASSLSAGGNEQFFGPGTRLTVL.

The chain combines TRBV6-6 with TRBJ2-2; TRBD2 might be the D (5 bases). Per germline, CDR1 MNHNY and CDR2 SVGAGI (reference sequence). The germline V and J ends were trimmed by 6 bases and 7 bases, with 6 bases remaining between them. The CDR3 is 11 amino acids. This CDR3 is CASSGGGELFF. DNA for the CDR3: TGTGCCAGCAGCGGAGGCGGGGAGCTGTTTTTT.

V gene TRBV5-1 combines with J gene TRBJ1-1; D is perhaps TRBD1 (5 bases). With 4 bases removed from V and 6 bases from J, the gap between germline ends came to 7 bases. This CDR3 comprises 11 residues. CDR1 is SGHRS, CDR2 YFSETQ, per germline. The CDR3 nucleotides read TGCGCCAGCAGCAGGGGACCTGAAGCTTTCTTT. It specifies CASSRGPEAFF.

This chain uses TRBV19 with TRBJ1-5; D gene unclear. Trimming removed 3 bases from V and 4 bases from J, with 10 bases in between. CDR1 is LNHDA and CDR2 is SQIVND in the germline V gene (reference sequence). CDR3 length: 14 amino acids. The CDR3 nucleotides read TGTGCCAGTAGTATGGACGGACCGAATCAGCCCCAGCATTTT. The encoded protein is CASSMDGPNQPQHF.

Concerning this clone: This specimen includes other DNA sequences encoding the same CDR3. V usage is TRBV9 and J usage is TRBJ2-7, with 10 bases matching TRBD2. Looked up from germline, CDR1 is SGDLS and CDR2 is YYNGEE. J lost 6 bases, V lost 0 bases, and 6 bases had no gene match. CDR3 size: 15 residues. For the CDR3, the DNA is TGTGCCAGCAGCGTAGAGGCTAGCGGGAGTCTCGAGCAGTACTTC. As protein: CASSVEASGSLEQYF.

V gene TRBV11-3 combines with J gene TRBJ2-3, with 9 bases that match TRBD2. CDR1 is SGHNT, CDR2 YENEEA, per germline. This CDR3 region has 17 residues. J gave up 1 base and V 1 base, and 6 bases lay outside the gene matches. CDR3 nucleotides: TGTGCCAGCAGCTTAGGGCTAGCGGGACCGGGCACAGATACGCAGTATTTT. Its translation: CASSLGLAGPGTDTQYF.

The CDR3 sequence is CASSSQETQYF. CDR3 nucleotide sequence: TGCGCCAGCAGCAGTCAAGAGACCCAGTACTTC. The rearrangement joins TRBV5-1 to TRBJ2-5; D remains unclear. Trimming took 4 bases from V and 2 from J, leaving 3 bases between them. This CDR3 has 11 amino acids. Looked up from germline, CDR1 is SGHRS and CDR2 is YFSETQ.

This chain connects TRBV11-3 to TRBJ2-1, with TRBD2 matching 10 bases. Germline V gene sequence: CDR1 SGHNT, CDR2 YENEEA. V shed 5 bases, J shed 10 bases, and the junction held 11 bases outside the gene matches. The CDR3 runs 15 residues. The CDR3 DNA reads as TGTGCCAGCAGCCCCTCCGCTAGCGGGAGAAGAGAGCAGTTCTTC. Its translation is CASSPSASGRREQFF.

V gene TRBV7-2 combines with J gene TRBJ2-7; TRBD2 is a possible D gene (7 bases). The CDR3 is 14 amino acids. The ends were cut back, 3 bases at V and 9 bases at J, with 18 bases in the middle. Germline V CDR1 and CDR2: SGHTA, FQGNSA. The CDR3 region has the DNA TGTGCCAGCAGCTTTGGTGGGGGGGCGGAGGGGCAGTACTTC. Its translation: CASSFGGGAEGQYF.

V gene TRBV5-4 combines with J gene TRBJ1-2; TRBD1 matches 8 bases. Trimming took 2 bases from V and 3 from J; bases not matched to a gene: 6. From germline, CDR1 is SGHNT and CDR2 YYREEE (reference sequence). The CDR3 totals 15 residues. CDR3 loop: CASSFPTGEDYGYTF. CDR3 nucleotides: TGTGCCAGCAGCTTTCCGACAGGGGAGGACTATGGCTACACCTTC.

The chain is built from TRBV6-1 and TRBJ2-1, with 8 bases aligning to TRBD1. V was clipped by 3 bases and J by 6 bases; unmatched bases: 7. The germline V gene encodes CDR1 MNHNS and CDR2 SASEGT. The CDR3 has 15 amino acids. Written as DNA, the CDR3 is TGTGCCAGCAGTGATAACAGGGGGGCCTTCAATGAGCAGTTCTTC. Translating it yields CASSDNRGAFNEQFF.

This clone appeared a few times. The chain employs TRBV6-1 and TRBJ1-2, with D possibly being TRBD1 (6 bases). Trimming shortened V by 0 bases and J by 1 base, and 12 bases separated the two germline ends. The CDR3 spans 16 residues. Germline values: CDR1 MNHNS, CDR2 SASEGT. The CDR3 sequence is CASSEARGAVNYGYTF. The CDR3 nucleotides are TGTGCCAGCAGTGAAGCGCGGGGGGCAGTTAACTATGGCTACACCTTC.